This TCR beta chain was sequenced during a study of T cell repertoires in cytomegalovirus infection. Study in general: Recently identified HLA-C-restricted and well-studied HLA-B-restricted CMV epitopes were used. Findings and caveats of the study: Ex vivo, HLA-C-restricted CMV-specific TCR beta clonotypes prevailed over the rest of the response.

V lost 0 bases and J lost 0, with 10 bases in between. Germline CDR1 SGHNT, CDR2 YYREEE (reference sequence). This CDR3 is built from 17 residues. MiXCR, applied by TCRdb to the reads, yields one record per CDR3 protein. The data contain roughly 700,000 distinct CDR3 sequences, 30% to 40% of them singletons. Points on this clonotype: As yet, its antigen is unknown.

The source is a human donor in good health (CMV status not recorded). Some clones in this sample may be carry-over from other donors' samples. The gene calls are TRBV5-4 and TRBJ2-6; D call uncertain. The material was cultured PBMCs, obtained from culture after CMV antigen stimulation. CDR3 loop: CASSLAGRRSGANVLTF. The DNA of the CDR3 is TGTGCCAGCAGCTTGGCGGGTCGCCGCTCTGGGGCCAACGTCCTGACTTTC.